The 8 T cell receptor beta chains below were found in one sample sequenced in a study of shared clonotypes between healthy human individuals (TCRdb year 2020). Library method: the immunoSEQ multiplex PCR assay. Sourced from immuneACCESS, this table was stored by TCRdb with only in-frame sequences that have V and J called. A share of the clones is absent; for the studies checked, an unresolved V gene accounts for under half, and the remainder has no known explanation. The sample table shows around 1.4 million clones, and about 98.5% are seen once. The ten largest clones take up approximately 0.4% of the sample. The specimen was naive CD4+ T cells sorted from blood. The cell subset or site label, as the study defines it: CD45RA+ positively selected. The receptors derive from a young man in good health.

V gene TRBV7-3 combines with J gene TRBJ2-7; 7 positions match TRBD2. The CDR3 contains 16 residues. V dropped 5 bases and J dropped 2; count of bases not matched to a gene: 12. Germline CDR1 reads SGHTA; CDR2 reads FQGTGA. This CDR3 reads CASSLQGGSGAYEQYF. CDR3 sequence (DNA): TGTGCCAGCAGCCTACAAGGCGGGAGTGGGGCCTACGAGCAGTACTTC.

The V call is TRBV18, the J call TRBJ2-3; D not resolved. CDR3 length equals 13 residues. Trimming shortened V by 2 bases and J by 7 bases, and 10 bases separated the two germline ends. Germline values: CDR1 KGHSH, CDR2 LQKENI. The CDR3 protein is CASSPNSPNTQYF. The CDR3, as DNA: TGTGCCAGCTCACCAAACAGCCCCAATACGCAGTATTTT.

The V and J genes are TRBV18 and TRBJ2-7; TRBD2 aligns across 11 bases. After removal of 3 bases from V and 3 bases from J, the junction contained 10 bases not matched to a gene. Germline V CDR1 and CDR2: KGHSH, LQKENI. The CDR3 consists of 17 residues. The CDR3 protein is CASSPVAGGASGYEQYF. CDR3 DNA: TGTGCCAGCTCACCGGTAGCGGGAGGGGCCTCAGGCTACGAGCAGTACTTC.

V and J are TRBV29-1 and TRBJ2-1; a possible D gene is TRBD1 (5 bases). CDR1 is SQVTM and CDR2 is ANQGSEA in the germline V gene. Trimming left V 6 bases short and J 6 bases short, with 15 bases between. The CDR3 spans 13 residues. The CDR3 nucleotides read TGCAGCGTAGGAAGGGGCGAACCCAATGAGCAGTTCTTC. This codes for CSVGRGEPNEQFF.

The V and J genes are TRBV10-1 and TRBJ1-5; tentative D call: TRBD1 (5 bases). The V end lost 2 bases, the J end lost 6 bases, and 8 bases lay between the germline ends. The CDR3 is 13 residues long. Germline CDR1 WNHNN, CDR2 SYGVQD (reference sequence). DNA of the CDR3: TGCGCCAGCAGTGAGGGGACGGGTCAGCCCCAGCATTTT. It specifies CASSEGTGQPQHF.

The chain is built from TRBV12-2 and TRBJ2-7. TRBV12-2 counts as a pseudogene. The CDR3 loop spans 12 amino acids. In nucleotides, the CDR3 is TGTGCAAGTCGCTTTGTGGGACACGAGCAGTACTTC. Its translation is CASRFVGHEQYF.

CDR3 DNA sequence: TGTGCCAGCTGGGACAGGCCTACTCCCGGAGACACTGAAGCTTTCTTT. This gives the protein CASWDRPTPGDTEAFF. This chain joins TRBV7-9 and TRBJ1-1, with 8 positions matching TRBD1. The germline gives CDR1 SEHNR, CDR2 FQNEAQ (reference sequence). J gave up 3 bases and V 8 bases, and 14 bases lay outside the gene matches. The CDR3 runs 16 residues.

This clone appeared a single time. One end of the junction does not line up with germline, which may come from a read error. DNA of the CDR3: TGTGCCATCAGTGACGGCCCTCGGGTCCGAGACTTC. Translation gives CAISDGPRVRDF. The V gene is TRBV10-3, the J gene TRBJ2-5; unclear D gene. Per germline, CDR1 ENHRY and CDR2 SYGVKD. CDR3 length equals 12 residues.